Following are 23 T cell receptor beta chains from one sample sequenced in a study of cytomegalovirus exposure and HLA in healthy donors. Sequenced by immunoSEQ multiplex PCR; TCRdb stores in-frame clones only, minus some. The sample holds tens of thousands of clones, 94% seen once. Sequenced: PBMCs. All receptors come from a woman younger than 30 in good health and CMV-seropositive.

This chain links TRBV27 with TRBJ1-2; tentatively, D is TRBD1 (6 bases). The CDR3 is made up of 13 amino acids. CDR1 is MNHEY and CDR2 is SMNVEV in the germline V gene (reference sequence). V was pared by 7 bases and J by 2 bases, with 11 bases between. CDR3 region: CASKIGGNYGYTF. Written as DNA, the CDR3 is TGTGCCAGCAAAATTGGGGGCAACTATGGCTACACCTTC.

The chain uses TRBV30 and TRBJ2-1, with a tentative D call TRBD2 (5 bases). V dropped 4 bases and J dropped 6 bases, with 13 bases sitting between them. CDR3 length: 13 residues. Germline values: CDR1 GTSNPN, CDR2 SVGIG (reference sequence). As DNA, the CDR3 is TGTGCCTGGACCCAAAGCGGACCCAATGAGCAGTTCTTC. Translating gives CAWTQSGPNEQFF.

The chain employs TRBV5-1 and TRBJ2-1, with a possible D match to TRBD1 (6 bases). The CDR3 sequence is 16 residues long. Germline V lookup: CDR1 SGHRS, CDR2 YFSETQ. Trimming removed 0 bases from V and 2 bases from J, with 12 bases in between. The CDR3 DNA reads TGCGCCAGCAGCTTGGGGACCGGGACAACCTACAATGAGCAGTTCTTC. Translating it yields CASSLGTGTTYNEQFF.

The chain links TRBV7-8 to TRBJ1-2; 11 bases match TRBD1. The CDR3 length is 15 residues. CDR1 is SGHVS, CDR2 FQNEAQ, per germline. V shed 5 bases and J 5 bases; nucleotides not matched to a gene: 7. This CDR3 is CASSGDRGSVYGYTF. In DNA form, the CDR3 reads TGTGCCAGCAGCGGGGACAGGGGGTCTGTTTATGGCTACACCTTC.

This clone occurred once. The CDR3 bases are TGCAGCGCTGGACAGGTCAGCGGGGAGCTGTTTTTT. This sequence encodes CSAGQVSGELFF. The rearrangement links TRBV29-1 to TRBJ2-2; 7 bases align to TRBD1. Germline V gene lookup returns CDR1 SQVTM and CDR2 ANQGSEA. This CDR3 comprises 12 residues. After removal of 7 bases from V and 7 bases from J, the junction contained 6 bases not matched to a gene.

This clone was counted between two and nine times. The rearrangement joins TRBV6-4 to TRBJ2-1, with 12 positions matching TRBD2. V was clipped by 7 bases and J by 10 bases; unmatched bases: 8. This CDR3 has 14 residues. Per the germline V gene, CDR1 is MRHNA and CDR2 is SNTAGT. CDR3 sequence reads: CASTLTSGGTEQFF. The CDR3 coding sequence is TGTGCCAGCACCTTGACTAGCGGGGGTACGGAGCAGTTCTTC.

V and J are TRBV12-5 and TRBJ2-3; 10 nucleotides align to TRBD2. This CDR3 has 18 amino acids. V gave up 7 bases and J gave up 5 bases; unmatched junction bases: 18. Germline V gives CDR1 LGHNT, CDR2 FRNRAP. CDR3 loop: CASDHNRRLAGDRDTQYF. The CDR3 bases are TGTGCTAGTGACCATAACCGTCGGCTAGCGGGGGACCGAGATACGCAGTATTTT.

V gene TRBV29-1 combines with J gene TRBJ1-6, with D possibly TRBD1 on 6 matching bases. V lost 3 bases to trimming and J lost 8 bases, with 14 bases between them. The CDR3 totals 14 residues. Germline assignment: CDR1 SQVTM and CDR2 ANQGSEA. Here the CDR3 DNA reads TGCAGCGTTGATTTGGGCCAGGGGCATTCACCCCTCCACTTT. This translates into CSVDLGQGHSPLHF. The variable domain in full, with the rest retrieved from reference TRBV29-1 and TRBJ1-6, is SAVISQKPSRDICQRGTSLTIQCQVDSQVTMMFWYRQQPGQSLTLIATANQGSEATYESGFVIDKFPISRPNLTFSTLTVSNMSPEDSSIYLCSVDLGQGHSPLHFGNGTRLTVT.

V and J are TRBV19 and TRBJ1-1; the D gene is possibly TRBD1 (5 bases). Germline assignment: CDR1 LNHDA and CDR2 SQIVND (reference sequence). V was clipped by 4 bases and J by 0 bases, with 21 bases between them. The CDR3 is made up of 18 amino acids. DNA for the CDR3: TGTGCCAGTAGTAAACCGATCCGCAGGGATCGCATGAACACTGAAGCTTTCTTT. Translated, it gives CASSKPIRRDRMNTEAFF.

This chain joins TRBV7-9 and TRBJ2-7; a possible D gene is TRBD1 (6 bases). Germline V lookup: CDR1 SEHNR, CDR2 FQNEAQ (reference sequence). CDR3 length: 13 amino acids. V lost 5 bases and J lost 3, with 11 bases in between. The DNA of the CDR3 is TGTGCCAGCAGCACCGGGACAAGCTACGAGCAGTACTTC. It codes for CASSTGTSYEQYF.

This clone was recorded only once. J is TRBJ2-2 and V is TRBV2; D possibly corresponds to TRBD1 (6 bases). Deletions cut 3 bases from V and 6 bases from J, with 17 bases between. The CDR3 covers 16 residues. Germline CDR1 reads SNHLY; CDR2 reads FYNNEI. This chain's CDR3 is CASSDHRGSLSGELFF. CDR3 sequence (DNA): TGTGCCAGCAGTGACCATAGGGGGAGTCTATCCGGGGAGCTGTTTTTT.

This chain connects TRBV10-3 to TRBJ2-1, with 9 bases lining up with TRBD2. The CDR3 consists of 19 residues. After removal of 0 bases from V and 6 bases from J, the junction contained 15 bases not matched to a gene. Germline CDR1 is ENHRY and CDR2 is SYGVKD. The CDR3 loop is CAISESTGGGAGGGNEQFF. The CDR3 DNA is TGTGCCATCAGTGAGTCGACTGGCGGGGGGGCCGGAGGCGGCAATGAGCAGTTCTTC.

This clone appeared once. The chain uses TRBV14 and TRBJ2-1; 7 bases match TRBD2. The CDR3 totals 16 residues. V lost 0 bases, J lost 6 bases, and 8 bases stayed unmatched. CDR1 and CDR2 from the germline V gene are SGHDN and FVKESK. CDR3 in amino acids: CASSQEMAGVSNEQFF. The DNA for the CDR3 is TGTGCCAGCAGCCAAGAAATGGCGGGAGTAAGCAATGAGCAGTTCTTC.

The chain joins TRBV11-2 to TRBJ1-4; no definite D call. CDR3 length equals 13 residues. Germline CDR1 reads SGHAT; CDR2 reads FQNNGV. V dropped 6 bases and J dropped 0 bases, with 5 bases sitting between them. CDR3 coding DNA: TGTGCCAGCAGGAGGGCAACTAATGAAAAACTGTTTTTT. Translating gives CASRRATNEKLFF.

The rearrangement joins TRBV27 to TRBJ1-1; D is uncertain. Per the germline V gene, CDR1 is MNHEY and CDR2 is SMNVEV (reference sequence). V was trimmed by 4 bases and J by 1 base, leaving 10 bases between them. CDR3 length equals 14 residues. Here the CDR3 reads CASSYIGGNTEAFF. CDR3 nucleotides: TGTGCCAGCAGTTATATCGGCGGGAACACTGAAGCTTTCTTT.

DNA for the CDR3: TGTGCCAGCAGGCTCCAGGGGGCGATGGACTCTGGGGCCAACGTCCTGACTTTC. It yields the protein CASRLQGAMDSGANVLTF. V gene TRBV7-6 combines with J gene TRBJ2-6; TRBD1 matches 8 bases. CDR3 length equals 18 residues. V was pared by 6 bases and J by 0 bases, with 10 bases of the junction left unmatched. Germline lookup yields CDR1 SGHVS and CDR2 FNYEAQ.

The CDR3, as DNA: TGTGCCAGCATCCAAGAGAGGTTATATGGCTACACCTTC. Its translation: CASIQERLYGYTF. J is TRBJ1-2 and V is TRBV6-6, with D hard to call. This CDR3 is 13 amino acids long. V lost 7 bases, J lost 5 bases, and 14 bases lay in between. The germline V gene has CDR1 MNHNY and CDR2 SVGAGI (reference sequence).

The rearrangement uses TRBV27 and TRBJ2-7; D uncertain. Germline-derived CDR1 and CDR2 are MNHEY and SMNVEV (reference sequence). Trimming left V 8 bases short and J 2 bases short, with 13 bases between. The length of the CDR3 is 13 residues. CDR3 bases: TGTGCCAGCGGTCTGAGGAGTACCTACGAGCAGTACTTC. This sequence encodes CASGLRSTYEQYF.

As DNA, the CDR3 is TGTGCCAGCAGTTCGACAGGGAATTCACCCCTCCACTTT. This translates into CASSSTGNSPLHF. The chain joins TRBV28 to TRBJ1-6, with 7 bases identical to TRBD1. The V segment lost 4 bases and the J segment 7 bases; nucleotides outside the gene matches: 1. This CDR3 comprises 13 residues. The germline CDR1 and CDR2 sequences are MDHEN and SYDVKM.

CDR3 nucleotides: TGTGCCAGCAGTTTAAGGATCCGGGGTGGTGAGCAGTTCTTC. Protein: CASSLRIRGGEQFF. The genes are TRBV28 and TRBJ2-1; D is perhaps TRBD2 (5 bases). Trimming cost V 2 bases and J 9 bases, with 14 bases left between them. Per the germline V gene, CDR1 is MDHEN and CDR2 is SYDVKM. CDR3 length equals 14 residues.

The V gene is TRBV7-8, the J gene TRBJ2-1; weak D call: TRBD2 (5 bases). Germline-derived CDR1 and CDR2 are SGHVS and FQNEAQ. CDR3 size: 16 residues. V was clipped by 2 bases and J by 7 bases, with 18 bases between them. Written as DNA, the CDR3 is TGTGCCAGCAGCTTATTCCCCCGAAGCGGCGAAAATGAGCAGTTCTTC. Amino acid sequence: CASSLFPRSGENEQFF.

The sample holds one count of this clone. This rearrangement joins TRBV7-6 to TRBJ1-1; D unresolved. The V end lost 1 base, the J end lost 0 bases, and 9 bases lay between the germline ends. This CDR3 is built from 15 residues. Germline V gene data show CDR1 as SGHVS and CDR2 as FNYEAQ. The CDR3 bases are TGTGCCAGCAGCTTAGTGGCCCTGATGAACACTGAAGCTTTCTTT. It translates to CASSLVALMNTEAFF.

CDR3 protein: CASKAGGLADTQYF. The DNA of the CDR3 is TGTGCCAGCAAAGCGGGGGGGCTGGCAGATACGCAGTATTTT. The chain carries TRBV5-4 and TRBJ2-3, with 10 bases matching TRBD2. Looked up from germline, CDR1 is SGHNT and CDR2 is YYREEE (reference sequence). This CDR3 has 14 amino acids. V shed 6 bases, J shed 4 bases, and the junction held 5 bases outside the gene matches.